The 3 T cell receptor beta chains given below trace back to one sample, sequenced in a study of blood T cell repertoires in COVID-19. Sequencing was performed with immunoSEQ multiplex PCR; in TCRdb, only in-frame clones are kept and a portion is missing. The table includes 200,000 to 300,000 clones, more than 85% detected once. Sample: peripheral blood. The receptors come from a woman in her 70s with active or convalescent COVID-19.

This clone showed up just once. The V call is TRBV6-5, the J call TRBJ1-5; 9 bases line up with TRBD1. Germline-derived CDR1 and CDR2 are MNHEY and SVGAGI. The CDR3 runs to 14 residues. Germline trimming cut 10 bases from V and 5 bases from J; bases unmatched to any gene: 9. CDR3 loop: CATRAGQGYQPQHF. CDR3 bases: TGTGCCACCCGGGCGGGACAGGGATATCAGCCCCAGCATTTT.

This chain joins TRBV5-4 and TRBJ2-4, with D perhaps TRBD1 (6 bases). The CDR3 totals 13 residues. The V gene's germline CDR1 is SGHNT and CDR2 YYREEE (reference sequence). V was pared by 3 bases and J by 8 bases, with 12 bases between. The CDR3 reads CASSSRQADIQYF. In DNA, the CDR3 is TGTGCCAGCAGCTCGAGACAGGCGGACATTCAGTACTTC.

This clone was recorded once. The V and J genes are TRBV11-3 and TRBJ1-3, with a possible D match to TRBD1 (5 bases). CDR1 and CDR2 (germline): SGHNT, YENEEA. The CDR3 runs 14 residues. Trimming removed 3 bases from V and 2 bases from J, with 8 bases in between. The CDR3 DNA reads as TGTGCCAGCAGCTTGGACACCGCTGGAAACACCATATATTTT. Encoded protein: CASSLDTAGNTIYF.